Given below is one TCR beta chain in context. The repertoire was sequenced with immunoSEQ multiplex PCR; TCRdb's copy has only in-frame clones and lacks some. The table lists about 380,000 clones, over 90% of them singletons. This specimen comes from a study of shared T cell receptors in the human thymus. Sequences were obtained from thymocytes. The source is a human donor.

The CDR3 bases are TGTGCCAGCAGCTTAGAAGAGGCGGGACAGGGGTACTTC. As protein: CASSLEEAGQGYF. The chain employs TRBV7-6 and TRBJ2-7; 9 bases match TRBD1. The V gene end was trimmed by 1 base and the J gene end by 12 bases; junction bases not matched to a gene: 7. The V gene's germline CDR1 is SGHVS and CDR2 FNYEAQ. The length of the CDR3 is 13 residues.